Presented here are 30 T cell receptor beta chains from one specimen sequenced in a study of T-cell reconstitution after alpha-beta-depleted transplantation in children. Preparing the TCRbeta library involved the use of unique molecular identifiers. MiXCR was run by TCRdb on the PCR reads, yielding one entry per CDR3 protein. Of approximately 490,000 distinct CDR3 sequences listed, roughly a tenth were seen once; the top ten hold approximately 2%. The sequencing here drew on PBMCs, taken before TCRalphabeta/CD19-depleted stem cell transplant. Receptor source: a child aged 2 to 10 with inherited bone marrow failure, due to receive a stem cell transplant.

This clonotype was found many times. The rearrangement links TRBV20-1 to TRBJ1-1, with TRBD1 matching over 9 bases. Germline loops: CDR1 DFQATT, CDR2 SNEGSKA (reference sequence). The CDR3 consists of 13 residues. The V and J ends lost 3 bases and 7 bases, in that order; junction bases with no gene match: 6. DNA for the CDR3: TGCAGTGCTAGGGGGGGACAGGGAAATGAAGCTTTCTTT. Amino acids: CSARGGQGNEAFF.

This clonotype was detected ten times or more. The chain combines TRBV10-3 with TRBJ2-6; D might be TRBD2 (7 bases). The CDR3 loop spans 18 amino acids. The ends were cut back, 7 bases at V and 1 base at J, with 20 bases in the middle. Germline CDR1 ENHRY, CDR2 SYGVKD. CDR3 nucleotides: TGTGCCATCAAGGAGTTCGGGGGGACAAATTCTGGGGCCAACGTCCTGACTTTC. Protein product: CAIKEFGGTNSGANVLTF.

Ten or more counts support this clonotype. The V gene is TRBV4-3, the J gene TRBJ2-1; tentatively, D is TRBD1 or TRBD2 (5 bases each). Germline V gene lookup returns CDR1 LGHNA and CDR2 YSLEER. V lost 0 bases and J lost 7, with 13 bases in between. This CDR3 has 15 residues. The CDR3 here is CASSQDTMRGNEQFF. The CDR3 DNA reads TGCGCCAGCAGCCAAGATACGATGAGGGGTAATGAGCAGTTCTTC.

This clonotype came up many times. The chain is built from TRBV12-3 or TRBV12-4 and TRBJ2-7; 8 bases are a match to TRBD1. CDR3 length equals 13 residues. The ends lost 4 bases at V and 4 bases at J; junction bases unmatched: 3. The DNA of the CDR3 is TGTGCCAGCAGTTGGGACAGGAGATACGAGCAGTACTTC. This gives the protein CASSWDRRYEQYF.

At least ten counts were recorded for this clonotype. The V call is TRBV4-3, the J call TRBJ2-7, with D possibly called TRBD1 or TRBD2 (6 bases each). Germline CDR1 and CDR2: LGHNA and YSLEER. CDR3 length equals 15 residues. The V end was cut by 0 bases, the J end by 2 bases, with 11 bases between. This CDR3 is CASSQERGEPYEQYF. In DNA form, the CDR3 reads TGCGCCAGCAGCCAAGAGAGGGGGGAACCCTACGAGCAGTACTTC.

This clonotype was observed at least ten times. CDR3 amino acids: CASSLLAGPGDTQYF. CDR3 DNA: TGTGCCAGCAGCTTACTAGCGGGACCCGGAGATACGCAGTATTTT. This rearrangement joins TRBV7-7 to TRBJ2-3, with 9 bases lining up with TRBD2. With V trimmed by 2 bases and J by 5 bases, 5 bases remained unmatched. The CDR3 totals 15 residues. Germline V gene data show CDR1 as SSHAT and CDR2 as FNYEAQ (reference sequence).

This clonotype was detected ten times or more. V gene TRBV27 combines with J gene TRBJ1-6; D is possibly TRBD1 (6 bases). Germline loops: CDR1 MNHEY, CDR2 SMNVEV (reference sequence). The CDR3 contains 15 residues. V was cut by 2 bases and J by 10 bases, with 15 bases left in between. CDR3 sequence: CASSLRGGLGSPLHF. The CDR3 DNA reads TGTGCCAGCAGTTTACGGGGGGGGCTAGGATCACCCCTCCACTTT.

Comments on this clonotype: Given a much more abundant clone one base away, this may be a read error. The CDR3 here is CASSQEPAGASYGYTF. CDR3 bases: TGCGCCAGCAGCCAAGAGCCGGCCGGGGCAAGTTATGGCTACACCTTC. V and J are TRBV4-3 and TRBJ1-2; a weak D match, TRBD1 (5 bases). Between the trimmed V and J ends, which lost 0 bases and 5 bases, there was a span of 16 bases. This CDR3 contains 16 residues. Germline CDR1 is LGHNA and CDR2 is YSLEER.

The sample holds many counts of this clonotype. Here the CDR3 reads CAQIQGGDTQYF. The CDR3 DNA is TGTGCCCAGATCCAGGGAGGAGATACGCAGTATTTT. This sequence joins TRBV30 and TRBJ2-3, with a weak D call TRBD2 (6 bases). Germline V gene sequence: CDR1 GTSNPN, CDR2 SVGIG (reference sequence). The CDR3 covers 12 residues. V lost 8 bases, J lost 5 bases, and 14 bases lay in between.

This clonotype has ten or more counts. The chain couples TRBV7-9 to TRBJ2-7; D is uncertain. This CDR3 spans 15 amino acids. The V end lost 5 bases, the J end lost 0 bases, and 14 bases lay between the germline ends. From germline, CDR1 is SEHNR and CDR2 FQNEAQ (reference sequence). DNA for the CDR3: TGTGCCAGCAGCCCAGCTCGAGGCGCCTCCTACGAGCAGTACTTC. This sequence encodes CASSPARGASYEQYF.

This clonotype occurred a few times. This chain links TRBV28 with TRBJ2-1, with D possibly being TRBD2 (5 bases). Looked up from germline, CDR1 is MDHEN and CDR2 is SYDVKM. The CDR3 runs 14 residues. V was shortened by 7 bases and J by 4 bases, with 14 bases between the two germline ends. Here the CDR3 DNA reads TGTGCCAGCACCACGATTAGCGATTACAATGAGCAGTTCTTC. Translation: CASTTISDYNEQFF.

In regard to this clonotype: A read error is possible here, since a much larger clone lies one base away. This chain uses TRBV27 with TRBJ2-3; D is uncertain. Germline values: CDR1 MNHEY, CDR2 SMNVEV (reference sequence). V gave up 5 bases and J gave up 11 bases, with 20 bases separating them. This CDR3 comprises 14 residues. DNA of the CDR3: TGTGCCAGCAGTCCCAAAGGAAAACAGCGTCTGCAGTATTTT. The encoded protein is CASSPKGKQRLQYF.

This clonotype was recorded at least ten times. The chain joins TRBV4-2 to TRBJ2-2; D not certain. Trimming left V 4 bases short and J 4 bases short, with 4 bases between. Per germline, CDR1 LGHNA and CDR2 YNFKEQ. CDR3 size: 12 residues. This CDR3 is CASSPTTGELFF. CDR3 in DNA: TGTGCCAGCAGCCCCACCACCGGGGAGCTGTTTTTT.

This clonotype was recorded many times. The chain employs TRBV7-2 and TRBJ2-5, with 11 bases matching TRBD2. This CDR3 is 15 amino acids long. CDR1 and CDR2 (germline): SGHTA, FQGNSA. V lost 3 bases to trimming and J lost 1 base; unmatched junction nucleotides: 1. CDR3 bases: TGTGCCAGCAGCTTTACTAGCGGGAGCCAAGAGACCCAGTACTTC. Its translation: CASSFTSGSQETQYF.

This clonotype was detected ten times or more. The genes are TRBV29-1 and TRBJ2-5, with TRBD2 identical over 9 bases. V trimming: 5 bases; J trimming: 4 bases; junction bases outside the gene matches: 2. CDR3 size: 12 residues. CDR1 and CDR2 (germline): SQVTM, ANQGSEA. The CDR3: CSVLAGAETQYF. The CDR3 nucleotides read TGCAGCGTTTTAGCGGGAGCAGAGACCCAGTACTTC.

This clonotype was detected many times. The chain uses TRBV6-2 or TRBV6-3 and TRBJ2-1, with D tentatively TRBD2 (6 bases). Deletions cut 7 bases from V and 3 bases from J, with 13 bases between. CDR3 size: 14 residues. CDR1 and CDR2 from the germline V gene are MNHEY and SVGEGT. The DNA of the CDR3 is TGTGCCAGCACCAACGAGGGAGGCTACAATGAGCAGTTCTTC. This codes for CASTNEGGYNEQFF.

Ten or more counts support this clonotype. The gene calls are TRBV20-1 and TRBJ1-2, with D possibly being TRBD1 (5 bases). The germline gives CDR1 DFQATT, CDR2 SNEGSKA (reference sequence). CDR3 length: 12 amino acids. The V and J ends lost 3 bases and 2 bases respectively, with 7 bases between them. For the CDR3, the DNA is TGCAGTGCTAGCGCAGGGAACTATGGCTACACCTTC. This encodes CSASAGNYGYTF.

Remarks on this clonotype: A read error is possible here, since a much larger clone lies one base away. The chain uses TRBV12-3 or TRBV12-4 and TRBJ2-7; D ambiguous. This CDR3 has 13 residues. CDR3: CASSPMVPYEKYF. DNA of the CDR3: TGTGCCAGCAGCCCCATGGTCCCTTACGAGAAGTACTTC.

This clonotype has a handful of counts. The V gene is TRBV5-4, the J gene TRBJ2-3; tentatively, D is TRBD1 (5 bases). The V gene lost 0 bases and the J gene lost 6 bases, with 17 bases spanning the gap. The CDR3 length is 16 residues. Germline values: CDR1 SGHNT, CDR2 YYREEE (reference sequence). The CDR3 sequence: CASSLAVARAGDTQYF. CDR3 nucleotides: TGTGCCAGCAGCTTGGCAGTAGCCCGAGCAGGGGATACGCAGTATTTT.

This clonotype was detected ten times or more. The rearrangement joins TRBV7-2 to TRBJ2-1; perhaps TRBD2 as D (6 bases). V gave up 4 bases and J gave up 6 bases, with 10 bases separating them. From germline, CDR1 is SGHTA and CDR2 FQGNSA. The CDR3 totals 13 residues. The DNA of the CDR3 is TGTGCCAGCAGCTGGAGGGAGGTCAATGAGCAGTTCTTC. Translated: CASSWREVNEQFF.

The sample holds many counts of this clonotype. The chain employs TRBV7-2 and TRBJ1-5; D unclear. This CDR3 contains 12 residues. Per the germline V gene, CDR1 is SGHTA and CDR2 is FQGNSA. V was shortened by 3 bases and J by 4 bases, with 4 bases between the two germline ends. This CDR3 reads CASSFRNQPQHF. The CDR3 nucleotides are TGTGCCAGCAGCTTCCGAAATCAGCCCCAGCATTTT.

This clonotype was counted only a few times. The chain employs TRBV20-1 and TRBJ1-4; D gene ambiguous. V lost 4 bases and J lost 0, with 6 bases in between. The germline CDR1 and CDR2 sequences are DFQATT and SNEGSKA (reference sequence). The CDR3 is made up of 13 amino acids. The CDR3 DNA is TGCAGTGCTACCAAGTCAACTAATGAAAAACTGTTTTTT. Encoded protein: CSATKSTNEKLFF.

CDR3 in amino acids: CASSQGQGLSYNEQFF. CDR3 sequence (DNA): TGTGCCAGCAGCCAAGGCCAGGGACTCTCCTACAATGAGCAGTTCTTC. This rearrangement joins TRBV3-1 to TRBJ2-1; perhaps TRBD2 as D (6 bases). The V end was cut by 1 base, the J end by 0 bases, with 10 bases between. Germline V gives CDR1 LGHDT, CDR2 YNNKEL (reference sequence). The length of the CDR3 is 16 residues.

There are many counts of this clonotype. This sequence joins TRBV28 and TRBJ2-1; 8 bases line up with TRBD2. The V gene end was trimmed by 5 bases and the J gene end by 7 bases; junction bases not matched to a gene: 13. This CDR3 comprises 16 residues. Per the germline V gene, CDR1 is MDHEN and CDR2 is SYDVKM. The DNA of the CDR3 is TGTGCCAGCAGTCCGTGGACTAGCATTGGAGGGAATGAGCAGTTCTTC. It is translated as CASSPWTSIGGNEQFF.

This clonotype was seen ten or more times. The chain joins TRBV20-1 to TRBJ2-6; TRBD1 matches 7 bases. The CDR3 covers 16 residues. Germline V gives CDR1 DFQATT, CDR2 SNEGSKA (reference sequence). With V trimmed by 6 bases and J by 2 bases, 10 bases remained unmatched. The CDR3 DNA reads TGCAGTGCCAAGAGACAGGGCCAAGCTGGGGCCAACGTCCTGACTTTC. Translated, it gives CSAKRQGQAGANVLTF.

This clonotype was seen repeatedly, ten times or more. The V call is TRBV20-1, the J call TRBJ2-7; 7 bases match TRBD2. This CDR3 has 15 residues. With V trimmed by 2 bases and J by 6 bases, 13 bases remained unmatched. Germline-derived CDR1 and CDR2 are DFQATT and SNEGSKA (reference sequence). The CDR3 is CSARFAGAGSAEQYF. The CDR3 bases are TGCAGTGCTAGATTTGCCGGAGCGGGGTCCGCCGAGCAGTACTTC.

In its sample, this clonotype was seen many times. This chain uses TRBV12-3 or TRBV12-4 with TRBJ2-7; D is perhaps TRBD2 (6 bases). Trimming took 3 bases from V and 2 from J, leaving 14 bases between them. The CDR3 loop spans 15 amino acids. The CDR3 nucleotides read TGTGCCAGCAGTTTTGAGGGGACTCCCGCCTACGAGCAGTACTTC. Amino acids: CASSFEGTPAYEQYF.

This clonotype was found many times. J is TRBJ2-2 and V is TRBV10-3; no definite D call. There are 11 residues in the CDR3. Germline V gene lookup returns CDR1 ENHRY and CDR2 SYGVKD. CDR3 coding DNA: TGTGCTGTAGACATCGCCGGGGAGCTGTTTTTT. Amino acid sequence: CAVDIAGELFF.

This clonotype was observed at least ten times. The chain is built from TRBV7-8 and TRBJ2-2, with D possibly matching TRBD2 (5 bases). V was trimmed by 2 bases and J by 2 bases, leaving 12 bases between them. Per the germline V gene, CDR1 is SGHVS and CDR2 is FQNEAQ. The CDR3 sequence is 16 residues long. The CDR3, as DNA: TGTGCCAGCAGCTTATTGGCGAGGGTAAACACCGGGGAGCTGTTTTTT. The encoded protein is CASSLLARVNTGELFF.

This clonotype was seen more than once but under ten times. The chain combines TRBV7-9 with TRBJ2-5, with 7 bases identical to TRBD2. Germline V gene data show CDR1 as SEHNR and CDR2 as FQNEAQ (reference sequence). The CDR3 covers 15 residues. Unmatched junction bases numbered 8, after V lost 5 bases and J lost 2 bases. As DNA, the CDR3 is TGTGCCAGCAGCAGCCCCGGACTAGAGCAAGAGACCCAGTACTTC. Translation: CASSSPGLEQETQYF.